These T cell receptor beta chains were read from a single sample in a study of T cells after yellow fever vaccination. Via MiXCR, TCRdb re-called the 5' RACE reads, giving one row per CDR3 protein. The repertoire holds 400,000 to 450,000 distinct CDR3 sequences, with approximately 19% as singletons. The sample consisted of PBMCs, taken before the yellow fever booster vaccination. The receptors come from a man younger than 35 who received the YFV17D yellow fever vaccine. The CDR3 runs from the conserved cysteine through the conserved F or W. A D gene is named only where the DNA matches it firmly. Clone size is not always given. Where it is, it says once, few, many or a class for expanded clones.

j_call d_call v_call clone_size cdr3_nt cdr3_aa
TRBJ1-1 . TRBV6-2/TRBV6-3 few TGTGCCAGCAGTTACTTCCGTTTTGGGGGGAACACTGAAGCTTTCTTT CASSYFRFGGNTEAFF
TRBJ1-4 . TRBV5-4 many TGTGCCAGCAGCTTACAGGGCGCGGAGGAAAAACTGTTTTTT CASSLQGAEEKLFF
TRBJ2-1 . TRBV7-3 . TGTGCCAGCAGCTTATCCGCAGACAATGAGCAGTTCTTC CASSLSADNEQFF
TRBJ1-1 . TRBV9 few TGTGCCAGCAGCCCCCGTGGGGGGACGGCTGAAGCTTTCTTT CASSPRGGTAEAFF
TRBJ1-2 . TRBV2 . TGTGCCAGCAGTGATGGACAGCAATTCTATGGCTACACCTTC CASSDGQQFYGYTF
TRBJ2-5 . TRBV7-3 . TGTGCCAGCAGCTTAACGGGGAATGGCGGGGAGACCCAGTACTTC CASSLTGNGGETQYF
TRBJ2-1 . TRBV20-1 . TGCAGTGCTAGGTCTCCGGGTAGCGATGAGCAGTTCTTC CSARSPGSDEQFF
TRBJ2-5 . TRBV20-1 many TGCAGTGCGAGGACCCCACGAGGGGCCCAGTACTTC CSARTPRGAQYF
TRBJ1-2 . TRBV21-1 few TGTGCCAGCAGCCCTCAAAGGAGAGGAAACTATGGCTACACCTTC CASSPQRRGNYGYTF
TRBJ1-5 TRBD1 TRBV20-1 few TGCAGTGCGCCGGGACAGGGCACAAGTCAGCCCCAGCATTTT CSAPGQGTSQPQHF
TRBJ1-5 . TRBV7-8 . TGTGCCAGCAGCACGGGTCCAAAAGATCAGCCCCAGCATTTT CASSTGPKDQPQHF
TRBJ2-5 . TRBV5-6 . TGTGCCAGCAGCTTGGTCTCAGGGGTAGGGGAGACCCAGTACTTC CASSLVSGVGETQYF
TRBJ2-2 . TRBV6-6 . TGTGCCAGCCGCTGGACAGCTGAGAACACCGGGGAGCTGTTTTTT CASRWTAENTGELFF
TRBJ2-7 . TRBV5-1 . TGCGCCAGCAGCCCCAGGGAAGGAGCCTACGAGCAGTACTTC CASSPREGAYEQYF
TRBJ2-7 TRBD2 TRBV29-1 . TGCAGCGTTGAAGTTCGTACTCGGGGGGGAGGCCACGAGCAGTACTTC CSVEVRTRGGGHEQYF
TRBJ2-5 . TRBV5-4 . TGTGCCAGCAGCTTGTGGAGTTTTGGCGAGACCCAGTACTTC CASSLWSFGETQYF
TRBJ1-6 . TRBV27 . TGTGCCAGCAGTTTACCCTCCGGGGCCCTCCACTTT CASSLPSGALHF
TRBJ1-4 . TRBV7-2 few TGTGCCAGCAGCTTAGGACCGAATGAAAAACTGTTTTTT CASSLGPNEKLFF
TRBJ1-5 . TRBV6-6 . TGTGCCAGCAGTCCCGCCAATCAGCCCCAGCATTTT CASSPANQPQHF
TRBJ1-2 TRBD1 TRBV4-2 few TGTGCCAGCAGCCAAGATGCACAGGGGGCCTATGGCTACACCTTC CASSQDAQGAYGYTF
TRBJ2-1 . TRBV7-2 few TGTGCCAGCAGACCTAATCAGGGGGGATTTCCCGAGAAGCAGTTCTTC CASRPNQGGFPEKQFF
TRBJ2-7 . TRBV29-1 many TGCAGCGTTTGGGCTAACGAGCAGTACTTC CSVWANEQYF
TRBJ1-4 . TRBV7-2 few TGTGCCAGCAGCTTAGGCCCGGTCACTAATGAAAAACTGTTTTTT CASSLGPVTNEKLFF
TRBJ1-4 TRBD1 TRBV20-1 many TGCAGTGTTCCGAGGGGACAGGGAAATGAAAAACTGTTTTTT CSVPRGQGNEKLFF
TRBJ2-2 TRBD2 TRBV7-2 . TGTGCCAGCAGCTCAGCGGGGGCAGGGACCGGGGAGCTGTTTTTT CASSSAGAGTGELFF
TRBJ1-6 . TRBV7-2 . TGTGCCAGCAGTATCCGGGGGGCGGGAGGTTCACCCCTCCACTTT CASSIRGAGGSPLHF